The 32 T cell receptor beta chains below were found in one sample sequenced in a study of siplizumab effects on memory and regulatory T cells. Profiling relied on immunoSEQ multiplex PCR, and the TCRdb table lists in-frame clones only, not all of them. This table holds 85,000 to 130,000 clones, 75% to 95% found once. The sequenced material came from CD4+ T cells sorted from blood. These receptor sequences come from a human donor in good health. Some clones in this sample may be carry-over from other donors' samples.

The V gene is TRBV6-5, the J gene TRBJ1-5, with TRBD1 matching over 7 bases. The V gene's germline CDR1 is MNHEY and CDR2 SVGAGI. V shed 2 bases and J 6 bases; nucleotides not matched to a gene: 4. This CDR3 is 14 amino acids long. The CDR3 loop is CASSYRQGGQPQHF. The CDR3 nucleotides are TGTGCCAGCAGTTACCGACAGGGCGGTCAGCCCCAGCATTTT.

The chain uses TRBV11-3 and TRBJ2-1, with D perhaps matching TRBD2 (5 bases). Trimming took 2 bases from V and 5 from J, leaving 10 bases between them. CDR1 is SGHNT, CDR2 YENEEA, per germline. The CDR3 is 14 residues long. This CDR3 reads CASSLMSADNEQFF. The CDR3 coding sequence is TGTGCCAGCAGCTTAATGTCAGCGGACAATGAGCAGTTCTTC. The entire variable domain, with the rest obtained from reference TRBV11-3 and TRBJ2-1, is as follows: EAGVVQSPRYKIIEKKQPVAFWCNPISGHNTLYWYLQNLGQGPELLIRYENEEAVDDSQLPKDRFSAERLKGVDSTLKIQPAELGDSAVYLCASSLMSADNEQFFGPGTRLTVL.

The chain carries TRBV6-1 and TRBJ1-5, with D hard to call. The CDR3 is made up of 16 amino acids. Germline loops: CDR1 MNHNS, CDR2 SASEGT. The ends were cut back, 2 bases at V and 3 bases at J, with 14 bases in the middle. Written as DNA, the CDR3 is TGTGCCAGCAGTGAACAAAGGGAGATGGCCAATCAGCCCCAGCATTTT. This encodes CASSEQREMANQPQHF.

The J gene is TRBJ1-1, the V gene TRBV19; 7 positions agree with TRBD1. Trimming took 7 bases from V and 9 from J; bases not matched to a gene: 8. The CDR3 is made up of 12 amino acids. Per the germline V gene, CDR1 is LNHDA and CDR2 is SQIVND (reference sequence). CDR3 sequence (DNA): TGTGCCAGTACTCTGACAGGGTCGCAAGCTTTCTTT. Encoded protein: CASTLTGSQAFF.

CDR3 sequence reads: CASSVLGVRTSTDTQYF. CDR3 nucleotides: TGTGCCAGCAGCGTCCTCGGGGTGCGGACTAGCACAGATACGCAGTATTTT. The chain recombines TRBV9 with TRBJ2-3; D may be TRBD2 (5 bases). In germline, CDR1 is SGDLS, CDR2 YYNGEE. Trimming pared 2 bases from V and 0 bases from J, leaving 16 bases between. CDR3 length: 17 residues. The variable domain in full, with the rest retrieved from reference TRBV9 and TRBJ2-3, is DSGVTQTPKHLITATGQRVTLRCSPRSGDLSVYWYQQSLDQGLQFLIQYYNGEERAKGNILERFSAQQFPDLHSELNLSSLELGDSALYFCASSVLGVRTSTDTQYFGPGTRLTVL.

V and J are TRBV19 and TRBJ1-3; D perhaps matches TRBD1 (5 bases). Deletions cut 4 bases from V and 3 bases from J, with 13 bases between. The length of the CDR3 is 15 residues. Germline CDR1 is LNHDA and CDR2 is SQIVND (reference sequence). The CDR3 sequence is CASSTRDGFGNTIYF. The DNA for the CDR3 is TGTGCCAGTAGTACCCGGGACGGTTTTGGAAACACCATATATTTT. Complete variable domain (other parts from reference TRBV19 and TRBJ1-3): DGGITQSPKYLFRKEGQNVTLSCEQNLNHDAMYWYRQDPGQGLRLIYYSQIVNDFQKGDIAEGYSVSREKKESFPLTVTSAQKNPTAFYLCASSTRDGFGNTIYFGEGSWLTVV.

This clone was detected once. V and J are TRBV6-1 and TRBJ2-7, with D perhaps matching TRBD2 (6 bases). The CDR3 totals 13 residues. The germline V gene encodes CDR1 MNHNS and CDR2 SASEGT. The V end was cut by 4 bases, the J end by 5 bases, with 12 bases between. The CDR3 sequence: CASSGGGYHEQYF. In DNA, the CDR3 is TGTGCCAGCAGTGGAGGAGGGTACCACGAGCAGTACTTC.

The genes are TRBV5-1 and TRBJ2-5, with D tentatively TRBD1 or TRBD2 (5 bases each). V was pared by 5 bases and J by 5 bases, with 19 bases between. Germline CDR1 SGHRS, CDR2 YFSETQ. The CDR3 has 15 amino acids. CDR3 sequence: CASSRGTGARETQYF. CDR3 DNA sequence: TGCGCCAGCAGTCGTGGGACCGGTGCAAGGGAGACCCAGTACTTC.

This clone was counted once. The CDR3 sequence is CASSPLTGGRIEAFF. The CDR3 DNA reads as TGTGCCAGCAGCCCCCTGACAGGGGGTAGAATTGAAGCTTTCTTT. The V call is TRBV6-6, the J call TRBJ1-1, with 9 bases lining up with TRBD1. The J segment lost 7 bases and the V segment lost 6 bases, leaving 12 bases of the junction unmatched. This CDR3 has 15 residues. Per the germline V gene, CDR1 is MNHNY and CDR2 is SVGAGI (reference sequence).

This clone appeared a single time. The V call is TRBV30, the J call TRBJ1-1, with TRBD1 identical over 8 bases. CDR1 and CDR2 (germline): GTSNPN, SVGIG (reference sequence). This CDR3 contains 14 residues. V lost 1 base and J lost 3; bases outside the gene matches: 4. CDR3 nucleotides: TGTGCCTGGAGTGAAGGACAGGGTGACACTGAAGCTTTCTTT. Its translation: CAWSEGQGDTEAFF.

The rearrangement uses TRBV19 and TRBJ2-7; 8 bases match TRBD1. This CDR3 has 15 amino acids. Germline CDR1 is LNHDA and CDR2 is SQIVND (reference sequence). The V gene end was trimmed by 3 bases and the J gene end by 1 base; junction bases not matched to a gene: 5. CDR3 residues: CASSISGGMSYEQYF. CDR3 DNA: TGTGCCAGTAGTATCTCAGGGGGCATGTCCTACGAGCAGTACTTC.

The chain joins TRBV7-3 to TRBJ2-7; D is unresolved. CDR1 is SGHTA, CDR2 FQGTGA, per germline. V lost 5 bases and J lost 3, with 8 bases in between. This CDR3 has 12 residues. The CDR3 DNA reads TGTGCCAGCAGCGGTACGAACTACGAGCAGTACTTC. It translates to CASSGTNYEQYF.

This rearrangement joins TRBV15 to TRBJ2-7, with a weak D call TRBD1 (6 bases). Trimming shortened V by 3 bases and J by 2 bases, and 17 bases separated the two germline ends. Germline loops: CDR1 LNHNV, CDR2 YYDKDF (reference sequence). CDR3 length: 16 residues. The CDR3 loop reads CATSRGLYGGTYEQYF. Written as DNA, the CDR3 is TGTGCCACCAGCAGGGGTCTATATGGGGGCACCTACGAGCAGTACTTC. Supplemented by reference TRBV15 and TRBJ2-7, the full variable domain reads DAMVIQNPRYQVTQFGKPVTLSCSQTLNHNVMYWYQQKSSQAPKLLFHYYDKDFNNEADTPDNFQSRRPNTSFCFLDIRSPGLGDTAMYLCATSRGLYGGTYEQYFGPGTRLTVT.

The V call is TRBV9, the J call TRBJ2-7; D call uncertain. The length of the CDR3 is 15 residues. Germline values: CDR1 SGDLS, CDR2 YYNGEE. Trimming cost V 0 bases and J 3 bases, with 13 bases left between them. The CDR3 loop reads CASSVEPSFGYEQYF. The CDR3, as DNA: TGTGCCAGCAGCGTAGAACCCTCCTTTGGCTACGAGCAGTACTTC.

The rearrangement links TRBV9 to TRBJ2-1; 16 nucleotides align to TRBD2. V lost 3 bases to trimming and J lost 3 bases; unmatched junction nucleotides: 3. The CDR3 consists of 17 residues. CDR1 is SGDLS, CDR2 YYNGEE, per germline. The CDR3 nucleotides are TGTGCCAGCAGCGCCGGGACTAGCGGGGGGGGCTACAATGAGCAGTTCTTC. Translation: CASSAGTSGGGYNEQFF.

This clone was detected once. The genes are TRBV12-5 and TRBJ2-3; the D is unclear. The germline CDR1 and CDR2 sequences are LGHNT and FRNRAP. This CDR3 region has 12 residues. Trimming removed 6 bases at V and 12 bases at J, with 16 bases between. The CDR3 region has the DNA TGTGCTAGTGGCAGAACCTCACGTCCACAGTATTTT. Amino acid sequence: CASGRTSRPQYF.

The V and J genes are TRBV6-1 and TRBJ1-5, with 7 nucleotides matching TRBD1. J gave up 6 bases and V 6 bases, and 5 bases lay outside the gene matches. Germline values: CDR1 MNHNS, CDR2 SASEGT. There are 13 residues in the CDR3. CDR3 in amino acids: CASSGQEGQPQHF. CDR3 sequence (DNA): TGTGCCAGCAGCGGACAGGAGGGTCAGCCCCAGCATTTT.

The chain carries TRBV30 and TRBJ1-1; TRBD1 matches 8 bases. The CDR3 covers 12 residues. V shed 8 bases and J 2 bases; nucleotides not matched to a gene: 4. Germline V gives CDR1 GTSNPN, CDR2 SVGIG (reference sequence). CDR3 sequence reads: CAMGQVNTEAFF. The DNA of the CDR3 is TGTGCCATGGGACAGGTTAACACTGAAGCTTTCTTT.

CDR3 DNA sequence: TGTGCCAGCAGCCTACGAGCGGGAGTAGCCAATGAGCAGTTCTTC. Translation gives CASSLRAGVANEQFF. The gene calls are TRBV7-9 and TRBJ2-1; 8 bases are a match to TRBD2. The CDR3 extends over 15 amino acids. Germline trimming cut 5 bases from V and 6 bases from J; bases unmatched to any gene: 9. Germline values: CDR1 SEHNR, CDR2 FQNEAQ (reference sequence). Complete variable domain (other parts from reference TRBV7-9 and TRBJ2-1): DTGVSQNPRHKITKRGQNVTFRCDPISEHNRLYWYRQTLGQGPEFLTYFQNEAQLEKSRLLSDRFSAERPKGSFSTLEIQRTEQGDSAMYLCASSLRAGVANEQFFGPGTRLTVL.

V and J are TRBV18 and TRBJ2-1; 13 bases align to TRBD2. The CDR3 spans 16 residues. Germline-derived CDR1 and CDR2 are KGHSH and LQKENI. V lost 3 bases and J lost 5; bases outside the gene matches: 4. CDR3 in amino acids: CASSPVGLAGDNEQFF. The CDR3 DNA reads as TGTGCCAGCTCACCCGTTGGACTAGCGGGAGACAATGAGCAGTTCTTC.

The J gene is TRBJ2-7, the V gene TRBV28; D may correspond to TRBD1 or TRBD2 (5 bases each). From germline, CDR1 is MDHEN and CDR2 SYDVKM. V lost 4 bases and J lost 1, with 14 bases in between. The CDR3 is 15 amino acids. DNA for the CDR3: TGTGCCAGCAGTTCTTCTGGGGGTGAGTCCTACGAGCAGTACTTC. It specifies CASSSSGGESYEQYF. The full variable domain, in which reference TRBV28 and TRBJ2-7 provide the parts outside the CDR3, is DVKVTQSSRYLVKRTGEKVFLECVQDMDHENMFWYRQDPGLGLRLIYFSYDVKMKEKGDIPEGYSVSREKKERFSLILESASTNQTSMYLCASSSSGGESYEQYFGPGTRLTVT.

The chain employs TRBV6-1 and TRBJ2-3; maybe TRBD1 (6 bases). Germline lookup yields CDR1 MNHNS and CDR2 SASEGT. Trimming cost V 7 bases and J 2 bases, with 13 bases left between them. CDR3 length: 14 amino acids. CDR3: CASTTGFSTDTQYF. CDR3 DNA sequence: TGTGCCAGCACAACAGGGTTTTCCACAGATACGCAGTATTTT.

The rearrangement uses TRBV5-1 and TRBJ1-2; weak D call: TRBD1 (5 bases). The CDR3 loop spans 14 amino acids. V lost 6 bases, J lost 5 bases, and 17 bases lay in between. Per germline, CDR1 SGHRS and CDR2 YFSETQ. The CDR3 loop reads CASNAGQVEYGYTF. The CDR3 region has the DNA TGCGCCAGCAACGCGGGGCAGGTAGAATATGGCTACACCTTC.

This chain links TRBV6-1 with TRBJ2-1; D is ambiguous. CDR3 length equals 11 residues. The V end lost 6 bases, the J end lost 5 bases, and 5 bases lay between the germline ends. The V gene's germline CDR1 is MNHNS and CDR2 SASEGT. CDR3 bases: TGTGCCAGCAGCCTAAACAATGAGCAGTTCTTC. Translation gives CASSLNNEQFF.

This CDR3 reads CASSQVVLDEQFF. CDR3 sequence (DNA): TGTGCCAGCAGCCAAGTAGTACTTGATGAGCAGTTCTTC. The chain employs TRBV14 and TRBJ2-1; D unclear. The CDR3 consists of 13 residues. The germline V gene has CDR1 SGHDN and CDR2 FVKESK. V shed 1 base and J shed 8 bases, with 9 bases lying between them. The variable domain in full, with the rest retrieved from reference TRBV14 and TRBJ2-1, is EAGVTQFPSHSVIEKGQTVTLRCDPISGHDNLYWYRRVMGKEIKFLLHFVKESKQDESGMPNNRFLAERTGGTYSTLKVQPAELEDSGVYFCASSQVVLDEQFFGPGTRLTVL.

V is TRBV6-1 and J is TRBJ2-3, with TRBD2 identical over 7 bases. Germline CDR1 and CDR2: MNHNS and SASEGT. The CDR3 consists of 15 residues. With 3 bases clipped from V and 2 bases from J, the junction kept 5 bases outside the gene matches. The chain's CDR3 is CASSEGLQNTDTQYF. The CDR3, as DNA: TGTGCCAGCAGTGAGGGACTACAAAACACAGATACGCAGTATTTT.

This clone was detected only once. This sequence joins TRBV6-6 and TRBJ2-5; the D is unclear. The CDR3 has 14 residues. Trimming removed 5 bases at V and 0 bases at J, with 10 bases between. In germline, CDR1 is MNHNY, CDR2 SVGAGI (reference sequence). The CDR3 coding sequence is TGTGCCAGCAGTCAAGGCCGTAACCAAGAGACCCAGTACTTC. Translated, it gives CASSQGRNQETQYF.

This rearrangement joins TRBV6-5 to TRBJ1-5, with D possibly TRBD1 on 6 matching bases. Trimming took 8 bases from V and 6 from J, leaving 14 bases between them. Germline V gene data show CDR1 as MNHEY and CDR2 as SVGAGI. This CDR3 has 13 residues. The CDR3 DNA is TGTGCCAGCTTACAGGGTTTAGGTCAGCCCCAGCATTTT. This sequence encodes CASLQGLGQPQHF.

V and J are TRBV19 and TRBJ2-2; TRBD2 aligns across 9 bases. V gave up 7 bases and J gave up 7 bases; unmatched junction bases: 10. This CDR3 has 15 residues. Looked up from germline, CDR1 is LNHDA and CDR2 is SQIVND (reference sequence). The CDR3 nucleotides read TGTGCCAGTATAGGGGATAGCGGGAGTGGCGGGGAGCTGTTTTTT. This encodes CASIGDSGSGGELFF.

The chain uses TRBV5-1 and TRBJ1-1, with a possible D match to TRBD1 (5 bases). This CDR3 is 14 amino acids long. Trimming pared 4 bases from V and 1 base from J, leaving 11 bases between. The germline gives CDR1 SGHRS, CDR2 YFSETQ. In DNA form, the CDR3 reads TGCGCCAGCAGCCAGGGACTCCCGAACACTGAAGCTTTCTTT. It yields the protein CASSQGLPNTEAFF.

The genes are TRBV7-3 and TRBJ1-2; D gene uncertain. The V gene lost 5 bases and the J gene lost 5 bases, with 15 bases spanning the gap. Germline CDR1 SGHTA, CDR2 FQGTGA. The CDR3 runs to 14 residues. For the CDR3, the DNA is TGTGCCAGCAGCCCAGGAAGGCATGGGTATGGCTACACCTTC. It encodes CASSPGRHGYGYTF. The full variable domain, completed using reference TRBV7-3 and TRBJ1-2, is GAGVSQTPSNKVTEKGKYVELRCDPISGHTALYWYRQSLGQGPEFLIYFQGTGAADDSGLPNDRFFAVRPEGSVSTLKIQRTERGDSAVYLCASSPGRHGYGYTFGSGTRLTVV.

CDR3 DNA: TGTGCCAGCAGCGCCCGGGCAGCGGGTGGCTCCTACGAGCAGTACTTC. Protein: CASSARAAGGSYEQYF. The genes are TRBV5-4 and TRBJ2-7, with TRBD2 as a possible D gene (6 bases). Deletions cut 4 bases from V and 0 bases from J, with 17 bases between. The germline V gene encodes CDR1 SGHNT and CDR2 YYREEE (reference sequence). The CDR3 contains 16 residues.